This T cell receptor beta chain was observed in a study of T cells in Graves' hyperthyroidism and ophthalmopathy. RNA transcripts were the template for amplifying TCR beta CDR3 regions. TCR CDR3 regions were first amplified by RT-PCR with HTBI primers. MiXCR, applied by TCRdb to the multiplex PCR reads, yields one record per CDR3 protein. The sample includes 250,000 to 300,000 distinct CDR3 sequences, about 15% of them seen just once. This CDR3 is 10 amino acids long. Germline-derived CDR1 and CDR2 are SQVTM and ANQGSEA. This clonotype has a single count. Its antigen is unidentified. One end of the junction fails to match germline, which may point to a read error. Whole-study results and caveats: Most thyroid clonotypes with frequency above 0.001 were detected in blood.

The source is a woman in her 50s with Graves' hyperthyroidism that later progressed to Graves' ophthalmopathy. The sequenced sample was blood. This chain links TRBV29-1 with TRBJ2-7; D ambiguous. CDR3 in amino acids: CSVVGHEQCF. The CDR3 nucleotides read TGCAGCGTTGTAGGCCACGAGCAGTGCTTC.